This T cell receptor (beta chain) is drawn from a study of early T cells in non-severe SARS-CoV-2 infection. Overall study results and limits: Matching with VDJdb favored anti-spike CD8 responses (missing private and CD4 specificities).

Germline assignment: CDR1 MNHEY and CDR2 SVGEGT. Deletions cut 6 bases from V and 2 bases from J, with 15 bases between. This CDR3 contains 15 residues. This clonotype was seen a handful of times. What it recognizes is unknown. Attachment of unique molecular identifiers was made to individual cDNA molecules. TCRdb passed the 5' RACE reads through MiXCR, listing each CDR3 protein once. The sample lists about 66,000 distinct CDR3 sequences, roughly an eighth occurring once. What was sequenced was whole blood. The clonotype originates from an adult who was a healthcare worker with PCR-confirmed SARS-CoV-2 infection or an uninfected control (not recorded which). The V call is TRBV6-2 or TRBV6-3, the J call TRBJ2-3; D call uncertain. DNA of the CDR3: TGTGCCAGCAGAACTACACGAAACTACACAGATACGCAGTATTTT. Encoded protein: CASRTTRNYTDTQYF.